This passage covers 5 T cell receptor beta chains from one sample sequenced in a study of radiation and T cells in renal cell carcinoma. Clones were sequenced by immunoSEQ multiplex PCR, and TCRdb holds only the in-frame ones, with some missing. The sample holds 100,000 to 150,000 clones; 81% are singletons and the top ten take approximately 5%. As for time point: blood 2 weeks post-SBRT. Treatment of the sample: 15 Gy SBRT to primary tumor, nephrectomy 4 weeks later. Source: blood, taken from a patient whose treatment included radiotherapy and nephrectomy. These receptors were taken from a man aged 50 to 59 with renal cell carcinoma.

As concerns this clone: Other DNA sequences in the sample encode the same CDR3. CDR3 sequence: CASSEALRGNSPLHF. The CDR3 nucleotides are TGTGCCAGCAGTGAAGCGTTAAGGGGAAATTCACCCCTCCACTTT. This rearrangement joins TRBV2 to TRBJ1-6, with D possibly TRBD1 on 5 matching bases. Germline V gene lookup returns CDR1 SNHLY and CDR2 FYNNEI. The CDR3 totals 15 residues. With 0 bases removed from V and 7 bases from J, the gap between germline ends came to 10 bases.

V usage is TRBV6-1 and J usage is TRBJ2-7, with TRBD2 identical over 7 bases. CDR1 and CDR2 from the germline V gene are MNHNS and SASEGT. The CDR3 consists of 15 residues. V lost 4 bases, J lost 2 bases, and 8 bases stayed unmatched. The CDR3 spells CASSGGRGTTYEQYF. In nucleotides, the CDR3 is TGTGCCAGCAGTGGTGGGAGGGGTACGACCTACGAGCAGTACTTC.

The chain joins TRBV18 to TRBJ2-7; TRBD1 or TRBD2 may be the D gene (5 bases each). The V gene lost 0 bases and the J gene lost 5 bases, with 14 bases spanning the gap. Germline lookup yields CDR1 KGHSH and CDR2 LQKENI. The length of the CDR3 is 15 residues. CDR3: CASSPPIGEGNEQYF. In DNA, the CDR3 is TGTGCCAGCTCACCACCGATCGGTGAGGGGAACGAGCAGTACTTC.

J is TRBJ2-7 and V is TRBV7-8; 7 positions agree with TRBD1. V dropped 5 bases and J dropped 7; count of bases not matched to a gene: 8. The V gene's germline CDR1 is SGHVS and CDR2 FQNEAQ. This CDR3 spans 13 amino acids. CDR3 in amino acids: CASSPQRQGEQYF. Here the CDR3 DNA reads TGTGCCAGCAGCCCGCAACGACAGGGAGAGCAGTACTTC.

The count of this clone is one. The chain combines TRBV28 with TRBJ1-5, with D maybe TRBD1 (5 bases). This CDR3 is 15 amino acids long. Looked up from germline, CDR1 is MDHEN and CDR2 is SYDVKM. The V end was cut by 5 bases, the J end by 0 bases, with 11 bases between. The CDR3 is CASSNPRVSNQPQHF. CDR3 coding DNA: TGTGCCAGCAGTAATCCCAGGGTTAGCAATCAGCCCCAGCATTTT.